The 28 T cell receptor beta chains below come from one sample, sequenced in a study of T cell responses to AZD1222 COVID-19 vaccine. The repertoire was sequenced with immunoSEQ multiplex PCR; TCRdb's copy has only in-frame clones and lacks some. The table records roughly 150,000 clones, about 92% of them present only once. Material: peripheral blood, obtained 28 days after the second AZD1222 dose. These receptors were obtained from an adult who received the AZD1222 COVID-19 vaccine.

The V call is TRBV27, the J call TRBJ1-5; 7 bases are shared with TRBD1. The ends lost 5 bases at V and 7 bases at J; junction bases unmatched: 11. The CDR3 is 15 residues long. The germline CDR1 and CDR2 sequences are MNHEY and SMNVEV (reference sequence). The CDR3 region has the DNA TGTGCCAGCAGTCCAAGTACAGGGGCGGAACAGCCCCAGCATTTT. Encoded protein: CASSPSTGAEQPQHF.

The V gene is TRBV6-4, the J gene TRBJ2-1; D is undetermined. The V end lost 0 bases, the J end lost 5 bases, and 8 bases lay between the germline ends. CDR1 MRHNA and CDR2 SNTAGT come from the germline V gene. The CDR3 consists of 14 residues. DNA for the CDR3: TGTGCCAGCAGTGACTCAGGGCCCAACAATGAGCAGTTCTTC. It is translated as CASSDSGPNNEQFF.

The genes are TRBV19 and TRBJ1-2, with D tentatively TRBD1 (6 bases). The CDR3 runs to 16 residues. V was trimmed by 3 bases and J by 4 bases, leaving 18 bases between them. Germline V lookup: CDR1 LNHDA, CDR2 SQIVND (reference sequence). In nucleotides, the CDR3 is TGTGCCAGTAGTATTCTACAGGGTAGGGGCGTCTATGGCTACACCTTC. Protein sequence: CASSILQGRGVYGYTF.

The V and J genes are TRBV5-1 and TRBJ1-2; perhaps TRBD1 as D (6 bases). Germline-derived CDR1 and CDR2 are SGHRS and YFSETQ. The CDR3 covers 16 residues. V shed 2 bases and J shed 4 bases, with 18 bases lying between them. For the CDR3, the DNA is TGCGCCAGCAGCTTTAATCCTACTTCGGGGGCCTATGGCTACACCTTC. Amino acid sequence: CASSFNPTSGAYGYTF.

The chain links TRBV5-5 to TRBJ1-6; 7 bases agree with TRBD1. This CDR3 has 14 residues. CDR1 and CDR2 (germline): SGHKS, YYEKEE (reference sequence). The junction had 9 bases not matched to a gene; V was cut back by 7 bases and J by 8 bases. The CDR3 region is CASQRQGVDSPLHF. CDR3 DNA sequence: TGTGCCAGCCAGAGACAGGGAGTCGATTCACCCCTCCACTTT.

In DNA form, the CDR3 reads TGTGCCACCAGCAGAGCTTCGGGAATCGCTTTCTTT. This encodes CATSRASGIAFF. The rearrangement joins TRBV15 to TRBJ1-1; D uncertain. This CDR3 spans 12 amino acids. Germline CDR1 reads LNHNV; CDR2 reads YYDKDF (reference sequence). V lost 1 base to trimming and J lost 11 bases, with 11 bases between them.

The chain has TRBV30 and TRBJ2-2; D is possibly TRBD1 (6 bases). Per germline, CDR1 GTSNPN and CDR2 SVGIG (reference sequence). The V and J ends lost 0 bases and 6 bases respectively, with 14 bases between them. The CDR3 length is 15 residues. The CDR3 DNA sequence: TGTGCCTGGAGTGTCTGGGGGCGAGGAGCCGGGGAGCTGTTTTTT. It specifies CAWSVWGRGAGELFF.

V usage is TRBV5-4 and J usage is TRBJ1-2, with a weak D call TRBD1 (6 bases). The CDR3 is made up of 14 amino acids. V lost 4 bases to trimming and J lost 1 base, with 11 bases between them. Germline V gives CDR1 SGHNT, CDR2 YYREEE (reference sequence). CDR3 protein: CASSNGQINYGYTF. The CDR3 nucleotides read TGTGCCAGCAGCAACGGACAGATTAACTATGGCTACACCTTC.

V and J are TRBV5-8 and TRBJ2-7; no clear D. The CDR3 contains 15 residues. In germline, CDR1 is SGHTS, CDR2 YDEGEE. The V and J ends lost 0 bases and 2 bases respectively, with 12 bases between them. CDR3 in amino acids: CASSLVFMNPYEQYF. CDR3 DNA sequence: TGTGCCAGCAGCTTGGTATTCATGAATCCCTACGAGCAGTACTTC. The full variable domain, with the rest looked up from reference TRBV5-8 and TRBJ2-7, is EAGVTQSPTHLIKTRGQQATLRCSPISGHTSVYWYQQALGLGLQFLLWYDEGEERNRGNFPPRFSGRQFPNYSSELNVNALELEDSALYLCASSLVFMNPYEQYFGPGTRLTVT.

This chain uses TRBV5-1 with TRBJ1-2; D is unclear. The V end lost 0 bases, the J end lost 5 bases, and 11 bases lay between the germline ends. Germline CDR1 reads SGHRS; CDR2 reads YFSETQ. The CDR3 runs to 14 residues. The CDR3 nucleotides are TGCGCCAGCAGCTTGGCCGCAGATACTTATGGCTACACCTTC. Encoded protein: CASSLAADTYGYTF.

V usage is TRBV6-5 and J usage is TRBJ2-3; D is ambiguous. The CDR3 is 14 amino acids. V shed 4 bases and J shed 4 bases, with 12 bases lying between them. Germline V gives CDR1 MNHEY, CDR2 SVGAGI. CDR3 bases: TGTGCCAGCAGTTTAAACTCAGCCCCAGATACGCAGTATTTT. It codes for CASSLNSAPDTQYF.

The rearrangement links TRBV27 to TRBJ1-2; no reliable D call. The CDR3 has 15 amino acids. Trimming left V 4 bases short and J 4 bases short, with 16 bases between. CDR1 and CDR2 (germline): MNHEY, SMNVEV (reference sequence). CDR3 sequence: CASSSLYKQGYGYTF. The DNA for the CDR3 is TGTGCCAGCAGTTCCCTCTATAAGCAAGGCTATGGCTACACCTTC.

This clone was picked up one time. The chain has TRBV2 and TRBJ2-1, with D perhaps matching TRBD1 (5 bases). Trimming cost V 0 bases and J 6 bases, with 18 bases left between them. From germline, CDR1 is SNHLY and CDR2 FYNNEI. This CDR3 region has 17 residues. The CDR3 DNA reads as TGTGCCAGCAGTGAAGCGGGGCGGACCGACCGACTCAATGAGCAGTTCTTC. Its protein is CASSEAGRTDRLNEQFF.

The chain combines TRBV5-1 with TRBJ2-7; D is uncertain. CDR3 length: 14 amino acids. Germline V gene lookup returns CDR1 SGHRS and CDR2 YFSETQ. Trimming took off 0 bases at V and 4 bases at J, with 11 bases between the two ends. Here the CDR3 DNA reads TGCGCCAGCAGCTTGGGGACGTCTCCATACGAGCAGTACTTC. Its protein product is CASSLGTSPYEQYF.

The chain recombines TRBV18 with TRBJ2-3, with D tentatively TRBD2 (7 bases). Trimming removed 0 bases at V and 5 bases at J, with 15 bases between. The CDR3 runs to 16 residues. CDR1 and CDR2 (germline): KGHSH, LQKENI. The CDR3 sequence: CASSPPGGGAEDTQYF. As DNA, the CDR3 is TGTGCCAGCTCACCACCCGGAGGGGGGGCCGAAGATACGCAGTATTTT.

The rearrangement links TRBV7-2 to TRBJ1-6, with TRBD1 matching 9 bases. This CDR3 has 14 amino acids. Germline assignment: CDR1 SGHTA and CDR2 FQGNSA. V gave up 5 bases and J gave up 10 bases; unmatched junction bases: 6. Here the CDR3 reads CASSTGTGRSPLHF. The CDR3, as DNA: TGTGCCAGCAGCACTGGGACAGGGCGCTCACCCCTCCACTTT.

This chain uses TRBV6-2 or TRBV6-3 with TRBJ2-7; 8 bases map to TRBD2. The germline CDR1 and CDR2 sequences are MNHEY and SVGEGT. This CDR3 has 15 amino acids. V gave up 2 bases and J gave up 5 bases; unmatched junction bases: 8. Written as DNA, the CDR3 is TGTGCCAGCAGTTACGCGTACGGCGGGGGGAACGAGCAGTACTTC. Its protein product is CASSYAYGGGNEQYF.

The chain recombines TRBV2 with TRBJ2-3; 8 nucleotides agree with TRBD1. The CDR3 is made up of 14 amino acids. V gave up 7 bases and J gave up 6 bases; unmatched junction bases: 9. From germline, CDR1 is SNHLY and CDR2 FYNNEI. CDR3 amino acids: CASKRDRGSDTQYF. The CDR3 region has the DNA TGTGCCAGCAAAAGAGACAGGGGATCGGATACGCAGTATTTT.

This chain joins TRBV5-8 and TRBJ1-5; maybe TRBD1 (6 bases). This CDR3 has 19 residues. Trimming left V 4 bases short and J 2 bases short, with 25 bases between. CDR1 is SGHTS and CDR2 is YDEGEE in the germline V gene. As DNA, the CDR3 is TGTGCCAGCAGCATCGGTCGGGGGGCCGGAGTGGACGGCAATCAGCCCCAGCATTTT. Translated, it gives CASSIGRGAGVDGNQPQHF.

The J gene is TRBJ2-7, the V gene TRBV15; TRBD2 matches at 8 bases. J was trimmed by 5 bases and V by 0 bases; bases with no gene match: 9. CDR3 length: 16 amino acids. The germline gives CDR1 LNHNV, CDR2 YYDKDF (reference sequence). The CDR3 region is CATSRDRSGTRNEQYF. CDR3 coding DNA: TGTGCCACCAGCAGAGATCGGTCCGGGACTAGAAACGAGCAGTACTTC.

This chain joins TRBV9 and TRBJ1-1, with 9 nucleotides matching TRBD1. CDR1 is SGDLS, CDR2 YYNGEE, per germline. Trimming cost V 0 bases and J 1 base; bases outside gene matches: 4. CDR3 length: 16 residues. The CDR3, as DNA: TGTGCCAGCAGCGTAGGGGGACAGGGAAGGAACACTGAAGCTTTCTTT. Translated: CASSVGGQGRNTEAFF.

The chain couples TRBV5-4 to TRBJ1-6; no reliable D call. This CDR3 spans 13 amino acids. The V end was cut by 0 bases, the J end by 14 bases, with 12 bases between. CDR1 and CDR2 (germline): SGHNT, YYREEE (reference sequence). This chain's CDR3 is CASSLAPQNALHF. The CDR3 DNA sequence: TGTGCCAGCAGCTTGGCGCCGCAGAACGCCCTCCACTTT. The complete variable domain, with remaining parts taken from reference TRBV5-4 and TRBJ1-6, reads ETGVTQSPTHLIKTRGQQVTLRCSSQSGHNTVSWYQQALGQGPQFIFQYYREEENGRGNFPPRFSGLQFPNYSSELNVNALELDDSALYLCASSLAPQNALHFGNGTRLTVT.

This clone was seen a few times. The chain carries TRBV11-2 and TRBJ1-2; D is unresolved. The CDR3 is made up of 14 amino acids. Between the trimmed V and J ends, which lost 1 base and 5 bases, there was a span of 11 bases. Per the germline V gene, CDR1 is SGHAT and CDR2 is FQNNGV. The CDR3 sequence: CASSLGASGYGYTF. DNA for the CDR3: TGTGCCAGCAGCTTAGGGGCCTCAGGATATGGCTACACCTTC.

The V gene is TRBV29-1, the J gene TRBJ1-4, with 10 bases identical to TRBD1. The CDR3 loop spans 14 amino acids. Germline CDR1 reads SQVTM; CDR2 reads ANQGSEA. V dropped 7 bases and J dropped 4; count of bases not matched to a gene: 6. The CDR3 region has the DNA TGCAGCGCCGGGACAGGGGCCGTTAATGAAAAACTGTTTTTT. Protein product: CSAGTGAVNEKLFF.

The chain combines TRBV11-3 with TRBJ2-3, with D perhaps matching TRBD1 or TRBD2 (5 bases each). Germline V gene sequence: CDR1 SGHNT, CDR2 YENEEA. V was trimmed by 4 bases and J by 0 bases, leaving 14 bases between them. The CDR3 contains 16 residues. The CDR3 sequence is CASSSGTYPSTDTQYF. In DNA, the CDR3 is TGTGCCAGCAGCTCGGGGACGTACCCTAGCACAGATACGCAGTATTTT.

V is TRBV15 and J is TRBJ1-6; D is uncertain. The germline gives CDR1 LNHNV, CDR2 YYDKDF (reference sequence). Trimming removed 5 bases at V and 6 bases at J, with 5 bases between. This CDR3 has 12 residues. The DNA for the CDR3 is TGTGCCACCAGCGGGGTTAATTCACCCCTCCACTTT. The encoded protein is CATSGVNSPLHF.

The chain combines TRBV25-1 with TRBJ2-3, with TRBD2 identical over 13 bases. J was trimmed by 1 base and V by 4 bases; bases with no gene match: 5. Germline assignment: CDR1 MGHDK and CDR2 SYGVNS. The CDR3 runs to 17 residues. For the CDR3, the DNA is TGTGCCAGCAGTGCCCCCGGACTAGCGGGGGGCACAGATACGCAGTATTTT. Residues: CASSAPGLAGGTDTQYF.

The chain has TRBV11-2 and TRBJ2-3, with 8 positions matching TRBD2. Germline loops: CDR1 SGHAT, CDR2 FQNNGV. The CDR3 contains 17 residues. V lost 4 bases to trimming and J lost 1 base; unmatched junction nucleotides: 10. CDR3 DNA: TGTGCCAGCAGCTCTACCCGGACTAGCAGGGGCACAGATACGCAGTATTTT. Its protein is CASSSTRTSRGTDTQYF. The full variable domain, its missing parts supplied by reference TRBV11-2 and TRBJ2-3, is EAGVAQSPRYKIIEKRQSVAFWCNPISGHATLYWYQQILGQGPKLLIQFQNNGVVDDSQLPKDRFSAERLKGVDSTLKIQPAKLEDSAVYLCASSSTRTSRGTDTQYFGPGTRLTVL.